Detailed here is one TCR beta chain. Per the germline V gene, CDR1 is SNHLY and CDR2 is FYNNEI. With 5 bases removed from V and 0 bases from J, the gap between germline ends came to 11 bases. This CDR3 is built from 15 residues. Assay used: immunoSEQ multiplex PCR; TCRdb lists only in-frame clones, some missing. The sample consists of 150,000 to 200,000 clones, just under 80% of them appearing once. This entry is derived from a study of blood T cell repertoires in COVID-19. The J gene is TRBJ1-3, the V gene TRBV2; maybe TRBD1 (6 bases). This TCR derives from a woman of 80 years or more with acute or convalescent COVID-19. Material: peripheral blood. CDR3 DNA: TGTGCCAGCAGTCTCGGACAGAGCTCTGGAAACACCATATATTTT. It is translated as CASSLGQSSGNTIYF.